What follows describes a single TCR beta chain. Antigen: not known. Germline CDR1 reads SGHRS; CDR2 reads YFSETQ. V trimming: 3 bases; J trimming: 5 bases; junction bases outside the gene matches: 10. This CDR3 spans 17 amino acids. The data were obtained in a study of post-analysis software for immune sequencing data. Study details: The disease courses covered relapsing-remitting, secondary progressive and progressive-relapsing multiple sclerosis.

Unique-molecular-identifier-tagged TCR beta cDNA libraries were used. Via MiXCR, TCRdb re-called the PCR reads, giving one row per CDR3 protein. The table includes hundreds of thousands of distinct CDR3 sequences, roughly three fifths detected once. Overall study findings and caveats: In patients, about 5 TRBV segments were more frequent than in controls, with TRBV5-6, TRBV5-1 and TRBV20-1 among them. Strong co-clustering by F measure was seen for same-batch samples. In multiple sclerosis, normalized Chao1 diversity was significantly below that of controls.

The origin of this receptor is a girl aged 2 to 10 with multiple sclerosis. The chain uses TRBV5-1 and TRBJ2-1; 11 bases map to TRBD2. The sample comprised blood. The CDR3 region is CASSYRSLAGGDNEQFF. The CDR3 DNA follows: TGCGCCAGCAGCTACCGCTCCCTAGCGGGGGGCGACAATGAGCAGTTCTTC.